The 22 T cell receptor beta chains listed next were all sequenced from one sample in a study of blood T cell repertoires in COVID-19. The repertoire was sequenced with immunoSEQ multiplex PCR; TCRdb's copy has only in-frame clones and lacks some. Of nearly 250,000 clones in the sample, around nine tenths were seen once. The sequenced sample was peripheral blood. The receptor set was obtained from a woman aged 60-75 years who had recovered from COVID-19.

This clone showed up just once. This chain connects TRBV7-9 to TRBJ2-7; 12 bases are shared with TRBD1. The CDR3 loop spans 16 amino acids. From germline, CDR1 is SEHNR and CDR2 FQNEAQ (reference sequence). V gave up 5 bases and J gave up 5 bases; unmatched junction bases: 10. CDR3: CASSRLRDRGLHEQYF. The DNA of the CDR3 is TGTGCCAGCAGCCGCCTCCGGGACAGGGGGCTCCACGAGCAGTACTTC.

The chain employs TRBV5-4 and TRBJ2-7; 11 nucleotides agree with TRBD2. The CDR3 has 15 amino acids. V gave up 4 bases and J gave up 0 bases; unmatched junction bases: 3. Per germline, CDR1 SGHNT and CDR2 YYREEE (reference sequence). The CDR3: CASSPTSGDSYEQYF. The DNA for the CDR3 is TGTGCCAGCAGCCCGACTAGCGGGGACTCCTACGAGCAGTACTTC.

V is TRBV6-2 or TRBV6-3 and J is TRBJ2-5; 7 bases align to TRBD1. Germline loops: CDR1 MNHEY, CDR2 SVGEGT. V trimming: 1 base; J trimming: 1 base; junction bases outside the gene matches: 0. CDR3 length: 14 amino acids. The CDR3 region is CASSYWDSQETQYF. In DNA form, the CDR3 reads TGTGCCAGCAGTTACTGGGACAGCCAAGAGACCCAGTACTTC.

This chain uses TRBV28 with TRBJ1-2; a possible D gene is TRBD1 (6 bases). CDR3 length: 14 residues. Germline V gene sequence: CDR1 MDHEN, CDR2 SYDVKM. Deletions cut 5 bases from V and 4 bases from J, with 14 bases between. CDR3 protein: CASSRRGGVYGYTF. The CDR3 region has the DNA TGTGCCAGCAGTCGACGAGGGGGAGTCTATGGCTACACCTTC.

The rearrangement uses TRBV19 and TRBJ2-1; 15 positions agree with TRBD2. The ends lost 5 bases at V and 5 bases at J; junction bases unmatched: 16. The CDR3 covers 20 residues. Germline CDR1 LNHDA, CDR2 SQIVND (reference sequence). CDR3 DNA: TGTGCCAGTAGTGCTACCGGGACTAGCGGGGGGCCTTTAAGAGACAATGAGCAGTTCTTC. This encodes CASSATGTSGGPLRDNEQFF.

The chain uses TRBV19 and TRBJ2-7, with D perhaps matching TRBD2 (6 bases). CDR1 and CDR2 from the germline V gene are LNHDA and SQIVND (reference sequence). Trimming cost V 3 bases and J 3 bases, with 15 bases left between them. This CDR3 is built from 15 residues. Here the CDR3 reads CASSISGTVIYEQYF. CDR3 bases: TGTGCCAGTAGTATTTCCGGGACTGTTATCTACGAGCAGTACTTC.

This chain joins TRBV14 and TRBJ2-3; 8 bases line up with TRBD2. The CDR3 totals 15 residues. The V segment lost 4 bases and the J segment 5 bases; nucleotides outside the gene matches: 8. Germline CDR1 SGHDN, CDR2 FVKESK. CDR3 region: CASSPPGGAKDTQYF. The DNA for the CDR3 is TGTGCCAGCAGCCCTCCCGGGGGGGCTAAAGATACGCAGTATTTT.

The chain links TRBV28 to TRBJ2-1, with 8 bases fitting TRBD2. Germline loops: CDR1 MDHEN, CDR2 SYDVKM. Unmatched junction bases numbered 4, after V lost 1 base and J lost 5 bases. The CDR3 covers 15 residues. The DNA for the CDR3 is TGTGCCAGCAGTTTATTAGCGGGGATTAACAATGAGCAGTTCTTC. This sequence encodes CASSLLAGINNEQFF.

This chain joins TRBV10-2 and TRBJ1-4, with 9 bases that match TRBD1. V shed 6 bases, J shed 4 bases, and the junction held 3 bases outside the gene matches. Germline CDR1 and CDR2: WSHSY and SAAADI. The CDR3 consists of 14 residues. Here the CDR3 DNA reads TGCGCCAGCAGATTGACAGGGGGTAATGAAAAACTGTTTTTT. This codes for CASRLTGGNEKLFF.

The chain recombines TRBV18 with TRBJ2-7; D not certain. The CDR3 consists of 14 residues. Germline CDR1 is KGHSH and CDR2 is LQKENI. V lost 1 base to trimming and J lost 5 bases, with 12 bases between them. CDR3 residues: CASSPLVPSDEQYF. The CDR3 DNA reads TGTGCCAGCTCACCACTCGTCCCGTCTGACGAGCAGTACTTC.

This chain joins TRBV2 and TRBJ1-1; D gene ambiguous. V gave up 6 bases and J gave up 3 bases, with 11 bases separating them. Germline CDR1 is SNHLY and CDR2 is FYNNEI. This CDR3 comprises 13 residues. The DNA of the CDR3 is TGTGCCAGCAGAACCACTATTGACACTGAAGCTTTCTTT. This gives the protein CASRTTIDTEAFF.

Remarks on this clone: Other DNA sequences from this sample encode an identical CDR3 as well. The gene calls are TRBV12-3 or TRBV12-4 and TRBJ1-2; tentative D call: TRBD1 (6 bases). The CDR3 loop spans 12 amino acids. V was clipped by 4 bases and J by 4 bases, with 7 bases between them. The CDR3 here is CASSSGAYGYTF. The CDR3 nucleotides are TGTGCCAGCAGTTCAGGGGCCTATGGCTACACCTTC.

This chain links TRBV12-3 or TRBV12-4 with TRBJ2-7, with unresolved D. V was trimmed by 3 bases and J by 12 bases, leaving 15 bases between them. This CDR3 is built from 12 residues. CDR3 DNA sequence: TGTGCCAGCAGTTTTTCGTTAGGAGCGACGTACTTC. As protein: CASSFSLGATYF.

This rearrangement joins TRBV5-6 to TRBJ1-4; 9 bases are shared with TRBD1. Germline assignment: CDR1 SGHDT and CDR2 YYEEEE. This CDR3 is 14 amino acids long. The J segment lost 6 bases and the V segment lost 4 bases, leaving 4 bases of the junction unmatched. CDR3 in amino acids: CASSGGTGYEKLFF. In DNA form, the CDR3 reads TGTGCCAGCAGCGGCGGGACAGGGTATGAAAAACTGTTTTTT.

This clone was detected only a few times. The CDR3 DNA is TGTGCCAGTAGGTGGCAGGGGAGCGATTCACCCCTCCACTTT. Its protein product is CASRWQGSDSPLHF. This chain uses TRBV19 with TRBJ1-6; possibly TRBD1 for D (6 bases). Germline values: CDR1 LNHDA, CDR2 SQIVND (reference sequence). The CDR3 runs to 14 residues. Trimming took 6 bases from V and 8 from J, leaving 14 bases between them.

This clone showed up many times. This chain links TRBV6-5 with TRBJ1-2; 7 nucleotides align to TRBD1. V was clipped by 7 bases and J by 4 bases; unmatched bases: 9. CDR1 is MNHEY, CDR2 SVGAGI, per germline. The CDR3 is made up of 14 amino acids. CDR3 in amino acids: CASKYSGTVYGYTF. In nucleotides, the CDR3 is TGTGCCAGCAAATATTCTGGGACAGTCTATGGCTACACCTTC.

This clone has just a few counts. V and J are TRBV6-6 and TRBJ1-5, with TRBD1 as a possible D gene (6 bases). V lost 2 bases and J 1 base, leaving 6 bases between the germline ends. CDR3 size: 14 residues. Germline lookup yields CDR1 MNHNY and CDR2 SVGAGI (reference sequence). In DNA, the CDR3 is TGTGCCAGCAGTTACGGACAGAGCAATCAGCCCCAGCATTTT. Amino acid sequence: CASSYGQSNQPQHF.

This clone was seen a single time. The chain carries TRBV7-3 and TRBJ2-5; 9 bases map to TRBD1. The germline V gene encodes CDR1 SGHTA and CDR2 FQGTGA. Unmatched junction bases numbered 9, after V lost 5 bases and J lost 5 bases. This CDR3 spans 15 amino acids. The CDR3 spells CASSVTGGRPETQYF. DNA for the CDR3: TGTGCCAGCAGCGTTACAGGGGGCCGCCCGGAGACCCAGTACTTC.

The chain carries TRBV6-2 or TRBV6-3 and TRBJ2-7; 8 nucleotides match TRBD1. Germline V gives CDR1 MNHEY, CDR2 SVGEGT. This CDR3 is 17 amino acids long. V lost 2 bases and J lost 0; bases outside the gene matches: 9. The CDR3 coding sequence is TGTGCCAGCAGTTACCCTAATACAGGGGGTTTCTCCTACGAGCAGTACTTC. As protein: CASSYPNTGGFSYEQYF.

This clone was picked up a small number of times. The V gene is TRBV5-1, the J gene TRBJ2-7; TRBD1 matches at 11 bases. The CDR3 consists of 16 residues. V gave up 3 bases and J gave up 7 bases; unmatched junction bases: 12. From germline, CDR1 is SGHRS and CDR2 YFSETQ. CDR3 coding DNA: TGCGCCAGCAGCTCCGGCGGACAGGGGGCTTTCGGAGAGCAGTACTTC. Protein sequence: CASSSGGQGAFGEQYF.

The chain is built from TRBV18 and TRBJ1-3, with TRBD1 identical over 7 bases. Trimming took 1 base from V and 0 from J; bases not matched to a gene: 3. Germline assignment: CDR1 KGHSH and CDR2 LQKENI. This CDR3 has 16 amino acids. The CDR3 nucleotides are TGTGCCAGCTCACCACGGGGACAGAGCTCTGGAAACACCATATATTTT. Its translation is CASSPRGQSSGNTIYF.

The CDR3 region is CASSERTSGGVYEQYF. As DNA, the CDR3 is TGTGCCAGCAGCGAGCGGACTAGCGGGGGGGTCTACGAGCAGTACTTC. The chain links TRBV7-2 to TRBJ2-7; 15 nucleotides align to TRBD2. The CDR3 has 16 residues. Trimming cost V 5 bases and J 3 bases; bases outside gene matches: 5. Germline loops: CDR1 SGHTA, CDR2 FQGNSA. The whole variable domain, filled in from reference TRBV7-2 and TRBJ2-7, reads GAGVSQSPSNKVTEKGKDVELRCDPISGHTALYWYRQSLGQGLEFLIYFQGNSAPDKSGLPSDRFSAERTGGSVSTLTIQRTQQEDSAVYLCASSERTSGGVYEQYFGPGTRLTVT.